The 30 T cell receptor beta chains presented below share a single source sample, sequenced in a study of blood T cell repertoires in COVID-19. Data came from immunoSEQ multiplex PCR; TCRdb stores just in-frame clones and leaves some out. The sample holds a few hundred thousand clones, 86% seen once. Sample: peripheral blood. These TCRs come from a man older than 75 with acute or convalescent COVID-19.

The CDR3 nucleotides read TGTGCCAGCAGCCCGGGACAGGGTAGCACAGATACGCAGTATTTT. This encodes CASSPGQGSTDTQYF. J is TRBJ2-3 and V is TRBV11-2; 9 bases match TRBD1. Germline trimming cut 5 bases from V and 0 bases from J; bases unmatched to any gene: 3. Germline loops: CDR1 SGHAT, CDR2 FQNNGV. CDR3 size: 15 residues.

The chain couples TRBV2 to TRBJ1-4; 11 bases match TRBD1. Germline-derived CDR1 and CDR2 are SNHLY and FYNNEI. The ends lost 8 bases at V and 7 bases at J; junction bases unmatched: 3. The CDR3 length is 13 residues. CDR3 sequence reads: CASSGQGGEKLFF. CDR3 bases: TGTGCCAGCTCGGGACAGGGGGGTGAAAAACTGTTTTTT.

The V gene is TRBV3-1 (or the pseudogene TRBV3-2), the J gene TRBJ2-7, with D maybe TRBD2 (6 bases). The CDR3 totals 13 residues. Trimming removed 4 bases from V and 7 bases from J, with 14 bases in between. The germline gives CDR1 LGHDT, CDR2 YNNKEL (reference sequence). The DNA for the CDR3 is TGTGCCAGCAGCCCTTCTTTGGGGGGAGAGCAGTACTTC. It codes for CASSPSLGGEQYF.

This sequence joins TRBV2 and TRBJ2-3; 9 bases align to TRBD2. Unmatched junction bases numbered 10, after V lost 10 bases and J lost 2 bases. CDR1 and CDR2 from the germline V gene are SNHLY and FYNNEI. This CDR3 is 15 amino acids long. The chain's CDR3 is CANLAGVGITDTQYF. DNA for the CDR3: TGTGCCAACTTAGCGGGAGTGGGGATCACAGATACGCAGTATTTT.

This clone was seen a single time. J is TRBJ1-1 and V is TRBV6-2 or TRBV6-3, with 7 bases that match TRBD1. Germline values: CDR1 MNHEY, CDR2 SVGEGT. With 6 bases clipped from V and 6 bases from J, the junction kept 13 bases outside the gene matches. This CDR3 region has 15 residues. For the CDR3, the DNA is TGTGCCAGCAGCCTCAGGGGACAGAAGCCTGCTGAAGCTTTCTTT. Its translation: CASSLRGQKPAEAFF.

As for this clone: The sample has other DNA sequences that encode this CDR3 too. The CDR3: CASSSGTANTGELFF. The CDR3 DNA sequence: TGCGCCAGCAGCTCCGGGACAGCGAACACCGGGGAGCTGTTTTTT. J is TRBJ2-2 and V is TRBV5-1, with 7 bases lining up with TRBD1. The J segment lost 0 bases and the V segment lost 3 bases, leaving 2 bases of the junction unmatched. This CDR3 comprises 15 residues. CDR1 and CDR2 (germline): SGHRS, YFSETQ.

Written as DNA, the CDR3 is TGTGCCAGCTCAGGGGACTTCGCAAATTCACCCCTCCACTTT. Translated: CASSGDFANSPLHF. The chain links TRBV18 to TRBJ1-6, with a possible D match to TRBD1 (5 bases). The ends were cut back, 5 bases at V and 7 bases at J, with 12 bases in the middle. CDR1 is KGHSH and CDR2 is LQKENI in the germline V gene. This CDR3 has 14 amino acids.

Only one count was recorded for this clone. This sample includes further DNA sequences coding for the same CDR3. The chain uses TRBV24-1 and TRBJ2-1; D uncertain. The V gene lost 5 bases and the J gene lost 0 bases, with 7 bases spanning the gap. Germline CDR1 reads KGHDR; CDR2 reads SFDVKD. The CDR3 totals 14 residues. The CDR3 region has the DNA TGTGCCACCAGTGGCGGAAGCTCCTACAATGAGCAGTTCTTC. It translates to CATSGGSSYNEQFF.

The chain employs TRBV6-5 and TRBJ2-7, with 7 nucleotides matching TRBD2. Per the germline V gene, CDR1 is MNHEY and CDR2 is SVGAGI. After removal of 10 bases from V and 0 bases from J, the junction contained 6 bases not matched to a gene. The CDR3 has 13 amino acids. The CDR3 region is CATRGVVSYEQYF. The CDR3, as DNA: TGTGCCACCCGGGGGGTAGTCTCCTACGAGCAGTACTTC.

V gene TRBV20-1 combines with J gene TRBJ2-1; the match to TRBD2 covers 9 bases. J gave up 9 bases and V 3 bases, and 6 bases lay outside the gene matches. This CDR3 spans 13 amino acids. Germline V gives CDR1 DFQATT, CDR2 SNEGSKA (reference sequence). CDR3 coding DNA: TGCAGTGCTAGTAGGGCGGGGGGGCCTGAGCAGTTCTTC. This codes for CSASRAGGPEQFF.

V usage is TRBV5-1 and J usage is TRBJ1-1; D might be TRBD1 (5 bases). The V end lost 0 bases, the J end lost 1 base, and 10 bases lay between the germline ends. The CDR3 covers 15 residues. Germline CDR1 SGHRS, CDR2 YFSETQ. The DNA of the CDR3 is TGCGCCAGCAGCTTGGCCGGGACTCAGAACACTGAAGCTTTCTTT. This translates into CASSLAGTQNTEAFF.

The gene calls are TRBV10-2 and TRBJ1-1; D possibly corresponds to TRBD1 (6 bases). V was trimmed by 8 bases and J by 5 bases, leaving 21 bases between them. Germline V CDR1 and CDR2: WSHSY, SAAADI. The CDR3 sequence is 15 residues long. The CDR3 loop reads CASPRGGAKSTEAFF. Written as DNA, the CDR3 is TGCGCCAGCCCGAGAGGGGGGGCGAAGAGTACTGAAGCTTTCTTT.

The V gene is TRBV7-6, the J gene TRBJ2-3; 7 bases fit TRBD1. The V segment lost 1 base and the J segment 0 bases; nucleotides outside the gene matches: 1. The CDR3 has 15 amino acids. CDR1 and CDR2 (germline): SGHVS, FNYEAQ. CDR3 residues: CASSLVGQSTDTQYF. CDR3 nucleotide sequence: TGTGCCAGCAGCTTAGTGGGACAGAGCACAGATACGCAGTATTTT.

J is TRBJ2-7 and V is TRBV27, with 8 positions matching TRBD2. The CDR3 loop spans 14 amino acids. Per germline, CDR1 MNHEY and CDR2 SMNVEV (reference sequence). V lost 6 bases, J lost 3 bases, and 7 bases stayed unmatched. The CDR3 DNA reads TGTGCCAGCAGGGGGGGCGGGGGGCGCTACGAGCAGTACTTC. This codes for CASRGGGGRYEQYF.

The V and J genes are TRBV4-2 and TRBJ2-1; possibly TRBD1 for D (6 bases). Trimming took 1 base from V and 4 from J, leaving 14 bases between them. This CDR3 has 16 residues. Looked up from germline, CDR1 is LGHNA and CDR2 is YNFKEQ. This CDR3 reads CASSQGLRQDYNEQFF. The CDR3 DNA is TGTGCCAGCAGCCAAGGACTGAGACAGGATTACAATGAGCAGTTCTTC.

The count of this clone is one. The V and J genes are TRBV4-1 and TRBJ1-2; D remains unclear. The germline V gene has CDR1 MGHRA and CDR2 YSYEKL. Trimming removed 0 bases from V and 8 bases from J, with 22 bases in between. CDR3 size: 17 residues. CDR3 in amino acids: CASSQELSSSSSGGYTF. As DNA, the CDR3 is TGCGCCAGCAGCCAAGAGCTCTCCTCTTCCTCATCGGGAGGCTACACCTTC.

The chain links TRBV7-8 to TRBJ2-6; 9 bases are a match to TRBD1. V lost 8 bases, J lost 0 bases, and 11 bases stayed unmatched. Germline V gene sequence: CDR1 SGHVS, CDR2 FQNEAQ. The CDR3 length is 18 residues. CDR3 residues: CASSSGGQGVSGANVLTF. Written as DNA, the CDR3 is TGTGCCAGCTCTTCGGGGGGACAGGGTGTCTCTGGGGCCAACGTCCTGACTTTC.

The V call is TRBV2, the J call TRBJ1-5; 10 bases match TRBD1. The ends lost 4 bases at V and 0 bases at J; junction bases unmatched: 6. Germline CDR1 reads SNHLY; CDR2 reads FYNNEI. The CDR3 spans 17 residues. For the CDR3, the DNA is TGTGCCAGCAGTGGGAGACAGGGGGCCGATAGCAATCAGCCCCAGCATTTT. Residues: CASSGRQGADSNQPQHF.

The CDR3: CASSQGDFTGELFF. The CDR3 nucleotides read TGTGCCAGCAGCCAGGGGGACTTCACCGGGGAGCTGTTTTTT. V is TRBV9 and J is TRBJ2-2; possible D gene TRBD1, 7 bases. The germline V and J ends were trimmed by 4 bases and 4 bases, with 11 bases remaining between them. The CDR3 is made up of 14 amino acids. The germline V gene has CDR1 SGDLS and CDR2 YYNGEE.

Here the CDR3 reads CASSYSIQDRAPYGYTF. The CDR3 DNA reads TGTGCCAGCAGCTATTCGATCCAAGACAGGGCCCCCTATGGCTACACCTTC. The gene calls are TRBV5-5 and TRBJ1-2; 7 nucleotides line up with TRBD1. Germline-derived CDR1 and CDR2 are SGHKS and YYEKEE (reference sequence). V shed 3 bases and J 4 bases; nucleotides not matched to a gene: 15. The CDR3 runs 17 residues.

The J gene is TRBJ2-3, the V gene TRBV25-1, with D possibly matching TRBD2 (6 bases). The CDR3 loop spans 15 amino acids. Germline V gene lookup returns CDR1 MGHDK and CDR2 SYGVNS. V lost 4 bases, J lost 2 bases, and 13 bases lay in between. The CDR3 region has the DNA TGTGCCAGCAGTGCCAGCGGAGGGTTCACAGATACGCAGTATTTT. Its translation is CASSASGGFTDTQYF.

This chain links TRBV3-1 (or the pseudogene TRBV3-2) with TRBJ2-1, with TRBD2 as a possible D gene (5 bases). V lost 2 bases and J 8 bases, leaving 7 bases between the germline ends. Germline V gene data show CDR1 as LGHDT and CDR2 as YNNKEL (reference sequence). The CDR3 sequence is 12 residues long. This CDR3 reads CASSQTRHEQFF. CDR3 bases: TGTGCCAGCAGCCAAACTAGGCATGAGCAGTTCTTC.

This clone was recorded once. J is TRBJ1-1 and V is TRBV7-9; 9 nucleotides line up with TRBD1. The V gene end was trimmed by 5 bases and the J gene end by 2 bases; junction bases not matched to a gene: 6. Germline loops: CDR1 SEHNR, CDR2 FQNEAQ (reference sequence). There are 15 residues in the CDR3. CDR3 nucleotide sequence: TGTGCCAGCAGCCCGTGGGGACAGGGAAACACTGAAGCTTTCTTT. This sequence encodes CASSPWGQGNTEAFF.

J is TRBJ1-2 and V is TRBV9; tentatively, D is TRBD1 (6 bases). The CDR3 sequence is 16 residues long. The V gene's germline CDR1 is SGDLS and CDR2 YYNGEE. V dropped 4 bases and J dropped 4 bases, with 20 bases sitting between them. Written as DNA, the CDR3 is TGTGCCAGCAGCCCAACCGACAGGCGGCGGCTCTATGGCTACACCTTC. Translation gives CASSPTDRRRLYGYTF.

The CDR3 is CASSWGQGNTGELFF. In DNA, the CDR3 is TGTGCCAGCAGTTGGGGACAGGGGAACACCGGGGAGCTGTTTTTT. This rearrangement joins TRBV27 to TRBJ2-2; 9 nucleotides agree with TRBD1. Unmatched junction bases numbered 1, after V lost 4 bases and J lost 1 base. Looked up from germline, CDR1 is MNHEY and CDR2 is SMNVEV (reference sequence). The CDR3 loop spans 15 amino acids.

The chain is built from TRBV19 and TRBJ1-6; 10 nucleotides match TRBD1. This CDR3 is built from 17 residues. V dropped 4 bases and J dropped 9; count of bases not matched to a gene: 12. The germline V gene encodes CDR1 LNHDA and CDR2 SQIVND (reference sequence). CDR3 nucleotides: TGTGCCAGTAGTACCAAACCCGCCGGGACAGGGGTTTCACCCCTCCACTTT. This gives the protein CASSTKPAGTGVSPLHF.

The V call is TRBV5-1, the J call TRBJ1-6; no clear D. Trimming removed 0 bases at V and 7 bases at J, with 8 bases between. The CDR3 loop spans 14 amino acids. CDR1 is SGHRS, CDR2 YFSETQ, per germline. In DNA form, the CDR3 reads TGCGCCAGCAGCTTGGAAGTAGCCAATTCACCCCTCCACTTT. It is translated as CASSLEVANSPLHF.

The rearrangement joins TRBV19 to TRBJ2-2; TRBD1 is a possible D gene (6 bases). V was pared by 0 bases and J by 6 bases, with 14 bases between. CDR1 is LNHDA, CDR2 SQIVND, per germline (reference sequence). The CDR3 is 16 amino acids. CDR3 sequence: CASSIDGAGASGELFF. The CDR3 DNA is TGTGCCAGTAGTATAGATGGGGCAGGGGCTTCCGGGGAGCTGTTTTTT.

This rearrangement joins TRBV9 to TRBJ1-2; no clear D gene. Germline V gives CDR1 SGDLS, CDR2 YYNGEE. V was cut by 0 bases and J by 6 bases, with 6 bases left in between. The CDR3 contains 12 residues. CDR3 loop: CASSVEENGYTF. The DNA for the CDR3 is TGTGCCAGCAGCGTAGAAGAGAATGGCTACACCTTC.

This chain connects TRBV14 to TRBJ2-7; 8 bases match TRBD1. Germline trimming cut 1 base from V and 3 bases from J; bases unmatched to any gene: 5. This CDR3 has 15 residues. CDR1 and CDR2 from the germline V gene are SGHDN and FVKESK. The chain's CDR3 is CASSQGGQGLYEQYF. In DNA form, the CDR3 reads TGTGCCAGCAGCCAAGGAGGACAGGGCCTCTACGAGCAGTACTTC.